The rows below give T cell receptor beta chains drawn from one sample of a study of T-cell reconstitution after alpha-beta-depleted transplantation in children. MiXCR was run by TCRdb on the PCR reads, yielding one entry per CDR3 protein. The table includes more than 150,000 distinct CDR3 sequences, about 6.8% detected once. The specimen comprised PBMCs from the stem cell graft donor, sampled from the stem cell graft. These receptors were collected from a human donor who donated a stem cell graft to a child with Wiskott-Aldrich syndrome. Each CDR3 is given with its conserved first and last residue. A D gene is named only where the DNA matches it firmly. The size field is filled for only some rows; it gives once, few, many or a size class.

clone size: many
J gene: TRBJ2-5
V gene: TRBV20-1
D gene: -
CDR3 protein: CSARTSGQTQYF
CDR3 DNA: TGCAGTGCTAGGACGTCCGGGCAGACCCAGTACTTC

clone size: -
J gene: TRBJ2-7
V gene: TRBV7-2
D gene: TRBD2
CDR3 protein: CASRLAGDVNEQYF
CDR3 DNA: TGTGCCAGCAGGCTAGCGGGAGACGTCAACGAGCAGTACTTC

clone size: many
J gene: TRBJ1-4
V gene: TRBV20-1
D gene: -
CDR3 protein: CSASTGIQEKLFF
CDR3 DNA: TGCAGTGCTAGTACAGGAATTCAGGAAAAACTGTTTTTT

clone size: -
J gene: TRBJ2-2
V gene: TRBV9
D gene: -
CDR3 protein: CASSVASRQGVSRELFF
CDR3 DNA: TGTGCCAGCAGCGTAGCTAGTCGGCAGGGAGTTTCCCGGGAGCTGTTTTTT

clone size: -
J gene: TRBJ1-4
V gene: TRBV20-1
D gene: TRBD1
CDR3 protein: CSAPPWDRGLEKLFF
CDR3 DNA: TGCAGTGCTCCCCCTTGGGACAGGGGGCTTGAAAAACTGTTTTTT

clone size: many
J gene: TRBJ1-2
V gene: TRBV4-3
D gene: TRBD1
CDR3 protein: CASSVSPGTGDGGYTF
CDR3 DNA: TGCGCCAGCAGCGTAAGTCCCGGGACAGGGGACGGCGGCTACACCTTC

clone size: many
J gene: TRBJ2-3
V gene: TRBV4-3
D gene: TRBD2
CDR3 protein: CASSQDLGLAGDTQYF
CDR3 DNA: TGCGCCAGCAGCCAAGATCTAGGACTAGCGGGAGATACGCAGTATTTT

clone size: many
J gene: TRBJ2-7
V gene: TRBV12-3/TRBV12-4
D gene: -
CDR3 protein: CASSPGAYEQYF
CDR3 DNA: TGTGCCAGCAGCCCCGGGGCCTACGAGCAGTACTTC

clone size: -
J gene: TRBJ1-1
V gene: TRBV18
D gene: -
CDR3 protein: CASTGQIENTEAFF
CDR3 DNA: TGTGCCAGCACTGGACAGATTGAGAACACTGAAGCTTTCTTT

clone size: -
J gene: TRBJ1-1
V gene: TRBV18
D gene: -
CDR3 protein: CASSRERTQRTEAFF
CDR3 DNA: TGTGCCAGCTCACGTGAAAGGACCCAGCGCACTGAAGCTTTCTTT

clone size: many
J gene: TRBJ1-4
V gene: TRBV3-1
D gene: -
CDR3 protein: CASSQGSNEKLFF
CDR3 DNA: TGTGCCAGCAGCCAAGGGTCTAATGAAAAACTGTTTTTT

clone size: many
J gene: TRBJ1-2
V gene: TRBV12-3/TRBV12-4
D gene: TRBD1
CDR3 protein: CASSAWDRNYGYTF
CDR3 DNA: TGTGCCAGCAGTGCCTGGGACAGGAACTATGGCTACACCTTC

clone size: many
J gene: TRBJ2-3
V gene: TRBV29-1
D gene: -
CDR3 protein: CSVEGASLADTQYF
CDR3 DNA: TGCAGCGTTGAAGGGGCTAGCCTGGCAGATACGCAGTATTTT

clone size: -
J gene: TRBJ2-1
V gene: TRBV5-1
D gene: TRBD2
CDR3 protein: CASSLTLAANEQFF
CDR3 DNA: TGCGCCAGCAGCTTAACGCTAGCGGCTAATGAGCAGTTCTTC

clone size: many
J gene: TRBJ1-5
V gene: TRBV3-1
D gene: -
CDR3 protein: CASSYGTPQGNQPQHF
CDR3 DNA: TGTGCCAGCAGCTATGGGACCCCCCAGGGGAATCAGCCCCAGCATTTT

clone size: -
J gene: TRBJ1-1
V gene: TRBV7-9
D gene: -
CDR3 protein: CASSFGIMNTEAFF
CDR3 DNA: TGTGCCAGCAGCTTTGGGATCATGAACACTGAAGCTTTCTTT

clone size: few
J gene: TRBJ1-2
V gene: TRBV4-2
D gene: -
CDR3 protein: CASSQEPHRGGEVYGYTF
CDR3 DNA: TGTGCCAGCAGCCAAGAGCCCCACCGGGGAGGGGAAGTCTATGGCTACACCTTC

clone size: many
J gene: TRBJ2-2
V gene: TRBV12-3/TRBV12-4
D gene: -
CDR3 protein: CASSFWGLTGELFF
CDR3 DNA: TGTGCCAGCAGTTTTTGGGGCCTAACCGGGGAGCTGTTTTTT

clone size: many
J gene: TRBJ1-1
V gene: TRBV4-1
D gene: TRBD1
CDR3 protein: CASSQPRQGGGAFF
CDR3 DNA: TGCGCCAGCAGCCAACCCCGACAGGGAGGGGGAGCTTTCTTT

clone size: many
J gene: TRBJ2-1
V gene: TRBV20-1
D gene: TRBD2
CDR3 protein: CSARETSGRSSYNEQFF
CDR3 DNA: TGCAGTGCTAGGGAAACTAGCGGGAGGAGCTCCTACAATGAGCAGTTCTTC

clone size: many
J gene: TRBJ2-5
V gene: TRBV29-1
D gene: -
CDR3 protein: CSVEYPGRETQYF
CDR3 DNA: TGCAGCGTTGAATATCCAGGGAGAGAGACCCAGTACTTC